This T cell receptor beta chain appears in the sequencing data of a study of blood T cell repertoires in COVID-19. Study as a whole: T cells, B-cell-depleted T cells, or PBMCs supplied cDNA or gDNA.

Per the original methods: Amplifying reference gene primers gave estimates of nucleated cell counts. Assay used: immunoSEQ multiplex PCR; TCRdb lists only in-frame clones, some missing. That table gives V, J and clone size, and the DNA gave D and trimming. The data contain 40,000 to 50,000 clones, around nine tenths of them seen just once; the ten biggest clones take up under 4.5%. The origin of this receptor is a human donor in a cohort sampled during active COVID-19. The specimen was peripheral blood.

The CDR3 coding sequence is TGTGCCAGCAGCTCCGGGACAGGGATCCACAATAACTATGGCTACACCTTC. It encodes CASSSGTGIHNNYGYTF. This chain connects TRBV7-2 to TRBJ1-2; 9 nucleotides agree with TRBD1. V lost 4 bases and J lost 1; bases outside the gene matches: 10. The length of the CDR3 is 17 residues. In germline, CDR1 is SGHTA, CDR2 FQGNSA. The full variable domain, its missing parts supplied by reference TRBV7-2 and TRBJ1-2, is GAGVSQSPSNKVTEKGKDVELRCDPISGHTALYWYRQSLGQGLEFLIYFQGNSAPDKSGLPSDRFSAERTGGSVSTLTIQRTQQEDSAVYLCASSSGTGIHNNYGYTFGSGTRLTVV.